The entry below describes one T cell receptor beta chain. The protocol was immunoSEQ multiplex PCR, while the TCRdb copy is restricted to in-frame clones and leaves out a portion. The table shows roughly 100,000 clones, with approximately 80% occurring only once. The data were taken from a study of blood T cell repertoires in COVID-19. The CDR3 runs to 12 residues. The germline V gene has CDR1 SQVTM and CDR2 ANQGSEA. The V and J ends lost 3 bases and 6 bases respectively, with 11 bases between them. The sequencing sample was made of peripheral blood. The sequence was collected from a woman between 55 and 75 years old with acute or convalescent COVID-19. The rearrangement uses TRBV29-1 and TRBJ1-2, with D possibly being TRBD1 (5 bases). As DNA, the CDR3 is TGCAGCGTTGATTTAAGGGGCCATGGCTACACCTTC. This sequence encodes CSVDLRGHGYTF.